A single sample is the source of the 15 T cell receptor beta chains below, sequenced in a study of blood T cell repertoires in COVID-19. Profiled with immunoSEQ multiplex PCR; TCRdb holds only in-frame clones, not every one. The top ten clones hold roughly 3.7% of a sample with about 130,000 clones, 90% of them seen once. The sample was peripheral blood. The receptors here all came from a man between 50 and 59 years old with active COVID-19.

The genes are TRBV7-9 and TRBJ2-7; 7 nucleotides align to TRBD1. Germline CDR1 is SEHNR and CDR2 is FQNEAQ (reference sequence). V trimming: 5 bases; J trimming: 5 bases; junction bases outside the gene matches: 12. The CDR3 consists of 15 residues. CDR3 sequence: CASSPPGTAYDEQYF. Written as DNA, the CDR3 is TGTGCCAGCAGCCCCCCCGGGACAGCGTATGACGAGCAGTACTTC.

The rearrangement joins TRBV6-6 to TRBJ1-4; TRBD1 matches at 9 bases. Germline CDR1 is MNHNY and CDR2 is SVGAGI (reference sequence). The trim removed 5 bases at V and 1 base at J, leaving 11 bases unmatched. CDR3 size: 18 residues. The CDR3 sequence is CASSRTGVPHGTNEKLFF. In DNA, the CDR3 is TGTGCCAGCAGTCGGACAGGGGTTCCCCACGGAACTAATGAAAAACTGTTTTTT.

The chain is built from TRBV21-1 and TRBJ2-3; the table's D call TRBD2 went unverified against the DNA. TRBV21-1 is a listed pseudogene. This CDR3 spans 18 amino acids. In nucleotides, the CDR3 is TGTGCCAGCAGCAAAGGGGGAGCGGGGGGCAATAGCACAGATACGCAGTATTTT. Translated: CASSKGGAGGNSTDTQYF.

The genes are TRBV15 and TRBJ2-4; 8 nucleotides align to TRBD1. Germline V gene lookup returns CDR1 LNHNV and CDR2 YYDKDF (reference sequence). V lost 5 bases to trimming and J lost 10 bases; unmatched junction nucleotides: 10. The length of the CDR3 is 14 residues. CDR3 sequence (DNA): TGTGCCACCAGCCCCGTAGGACAGGGTACGATTCAGTACTTC. Amino acid sequence: CATSPVGQGTIQYF.

This clone was found once. The rearrangement joins TRBV7-2 to TRBJ2-3; 8 positions match TRBD2. CDR3 length equals 16 residues. Germline V gene sequence: CDR1 SGHTA, CDR2 FQGNSA. Trimming cost V 3 bases and J 1 base; bases outside gene matches: 6. CDR3 nucleotides: TGTGCCAGCAGCTTCTGGGCGGGAGGTGGCACAGATACGCAGTATTTT. Translation: CASSFWAGGGTDTQYF.

This clone has only one observation. The chain couples TRBV24-1 to TRBJ2-1; D possibly corresponds to TRBD1 (6 bases). Germline V gene sequence: CDR1 KGHDR, CDR2 SFDVKD. With 3 bases removed from V and 5 bases from J, the gap between germline ends came to 13 bases. The CDR3 consists of 15 residues. Here the CDR3 DNA reads TGTGCCACCAGTGATGTTGGGGGACAAAACAATGAGCAGTTCTTC. Amino acids: CATSDVGGQNNEQFF.

J is TRBJ1-2 and V is TRBV18; 7 bases line up with TRBD1. The CDR3 runs to 15 residues. Germline CDR1 reads KGHSH; CDR2 reads LQKENI. V gave up 1 base and J gave up 7 bases; unmatched junction bases: 9. The CDR3 bases are TGTGCCAGCTCACCACTTGACAGGGCTGGAGGTGGCTACACCTTC. Its protein product is CASSPLDRAGGGYTF.

This chain uses TRBV6-6 with TRBJ1-6, with TRBD1 matching 10 bases. Trimming removed 5 bases from V and 8 bases from J; junction bases left unmatched: 15. Germline V CDR1 and CDR2: MNHNY, SVGAGI (reference sequence). The CDR3 length is 18 residues. The CDR3 protein is CASSRNSPTGGADSPLHF. The CDR3 DNA reads TGTGCCAGCAGTCGCAACTCCCCGACAGGGGGCGCGGATTCACCCCTCCACTTT.

The chain combines TRBV21-1 with TRBJ2-3; the table assigns TRBD2, which was not confirmed against the DNA. TRBV21-1 is marked as a pseudogene. The CDR3 has 19 residues. The CDR3 here is CASSKWGGHACSSTDTQYF. In DNA, the CDR3 is TGTGCCAGCAGCAAATGGGGGGGACACGCATGTTCTAGCACAGATACGCAGTATTTT.

The rearrangement joins TRBV5-1 to TRBJ1-3; 10 positions match TRBD1. The CDR3 has 14 residues. Trimming cost V 4 bases and J 7 bases; bases outside gene matches: 5. Germline assignment: CDR1 SGHRS and CDR2 YFSETQ. The DNA for the CDR3 is TGCGCCAGCAGCGTAACGGGACAGGGGAACACCATATATTTT. Amino acid sequence: CASSVTGQGNTIYF.

V is TRBV3-1 (or the pseudogene TRBV3-2) and J is TRBJ2-3; tentatively, D is TRBD2 (5 bases). V was shortened by 1 base and J by 5 bases, with 7 bases between the two germline ends. CDR1 and CDR2 (germline): LGHDT, YNNKEL (reference sequence). This CDR3 is built from 13 residues. CDR3 bases: TGTGCCAGCAGCCAAGGTCGGGGAGATACGCAGTATTTT. This sequence encodes CASSQGRGDTQYF.

The V gene is TRBV3-1 (or the pseudogene TRBV3-2), the J gene TRBJ2-3; 8 nucleotides align to TRBD1. The CDR3 is made up of 16 amino acids. V was pared by 1 base and J by 1 base, with 4 bases of the junction left unmatched. Germline V gene sequence: CDR1 LGHDT, CDR2 YNNKEL (reference sequence). The CDR3 sequence: CASSQGGQERTDTQYF. The CDR3 region has the DNA TGTGCCAGCAGCCAAGGGGGACAGGAGCGCACAGATACGCAGTATTTT.

The V and J genes are TRBV9 and TRBJ2-1, with TRBD1 identical over 8 bases. The trim removed 4 bases at V and 4 bases at J, leaving 7 bases unmatched. Germline CDR1 reads SGDLS; CDR2 reads YYNGEE. The CDR3 loop spans 15 amino acids. This CDR3 reads CASSPRQGSYNEQFF. The CDR3 bases are TGTGCCAGCAGCCCAAGACAGGGGAGTTACAATGAGCAGTTCTTC.

V usage is TRBV3-1 (or the pseudogene TRBV3-2) and J usage is TRBJ2-6, with 10 bases identical to TRBD1. The CDR3 is 19 amino acids. Germline values: CDR1 LGHDT, CDR2 YNNKEL (reference sequence). The V segment lost 2 bases and the J segment 1 base; nucleotides outside the gene matches: 8. The CDR3 DNA follows: TGTGCCAGCAGCCAAAGCCAGAGGACAGGGGGGTCTGGGGCCAACGTCCTGACTTTC. It codes for CASSQSQRTGGSGANVLTF.

V usage is TRBV25-1 and J usage is TRBJ1-5, with TRBD1 matching 10 bases. The CDR3 is made up of 14 amino acids. CDR1 is MGHDK, CDR2 SYGVNS, per germline. V trimming: 8 bases; J trimming: 3 bases; junction bases outside the gene matches: 4. CDR3 loop: CASADRGTNQPQHF. The CDR3 bases are TGTGCCAGCGCGGACAGGGGGACCAATCAGCCCCAGCATTTT.